Given below is one T cell receptor (beta chain) in context. What it recognizes is unknown. The data originate from a study of shared clonotypes between healthy human individuals. Overall study results and limits: The generation probabilities recorded for non-shared clonotypes fell below those of clonotypes shared by all four donors. Rarefaction revealed incomplete sorted-subset sequencing despite large depth.

Sequenced by immunoSEQ multiplex PCR; TCRdb stores in-frame clones only, minus some. Here the sample spans approximately 710,000 clones, about 90% being singletons. The receptor comes from a man younger than 30 in good health. Some clones in this sample may be carry-over from other donors' samples. The sample consisted of memory CD8+ T cells from PBMCs. Described subset: CD45RO+ cells pooled with CCR7-negative TemRA cells.

The CDR3 DNA sequence: TGTGCCACCAGCAGAGTAGCGGGCTACAATGAGCAGTTCTTC. This encodes CATSRVAGYNEQFF. The genes are TRBV15 and TRBJ2-1; 7 positions agree with TRBD2. The J segment lost 3 bases and the V segment lost 1 base, leaving 0 bases of the junction unmatched. Germline V gives CDR1 LNHNV, CDR2 YYDKDF (reference sequence). CDR3 length: 14 residues.